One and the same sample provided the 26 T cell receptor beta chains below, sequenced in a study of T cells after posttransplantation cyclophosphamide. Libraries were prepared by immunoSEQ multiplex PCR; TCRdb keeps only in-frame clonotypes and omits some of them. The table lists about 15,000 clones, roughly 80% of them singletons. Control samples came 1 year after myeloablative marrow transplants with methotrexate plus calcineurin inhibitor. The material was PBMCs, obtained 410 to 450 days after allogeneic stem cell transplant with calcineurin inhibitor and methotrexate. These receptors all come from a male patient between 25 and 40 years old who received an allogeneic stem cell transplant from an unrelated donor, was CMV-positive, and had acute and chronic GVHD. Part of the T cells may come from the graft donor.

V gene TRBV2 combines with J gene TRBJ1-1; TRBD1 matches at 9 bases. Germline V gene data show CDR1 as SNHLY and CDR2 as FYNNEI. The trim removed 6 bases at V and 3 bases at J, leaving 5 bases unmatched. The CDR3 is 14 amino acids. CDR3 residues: CASSLGQGYTEAFF. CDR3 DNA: TGTGCCAGCAGCCTAGGACAGGGGTACACTGAAGCTTTCTTT.

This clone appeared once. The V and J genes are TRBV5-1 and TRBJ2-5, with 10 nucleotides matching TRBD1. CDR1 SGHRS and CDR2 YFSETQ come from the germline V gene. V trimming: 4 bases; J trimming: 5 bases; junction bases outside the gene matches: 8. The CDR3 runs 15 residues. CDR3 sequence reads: CASSHRDRGLETQYF. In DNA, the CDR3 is TGCGCCAGCAGCCACCGGGACAGGGGTTTGGAGACCCAGTACTTC.

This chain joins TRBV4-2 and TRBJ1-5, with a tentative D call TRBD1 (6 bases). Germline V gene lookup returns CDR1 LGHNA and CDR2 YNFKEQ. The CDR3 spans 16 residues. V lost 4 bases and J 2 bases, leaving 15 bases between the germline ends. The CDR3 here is CASSREGDSGNQPQHF. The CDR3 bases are TGTGCCAGCAGCCGGGAGGGGGACTCAGGCAATCAGCCCCAGCATTTT.

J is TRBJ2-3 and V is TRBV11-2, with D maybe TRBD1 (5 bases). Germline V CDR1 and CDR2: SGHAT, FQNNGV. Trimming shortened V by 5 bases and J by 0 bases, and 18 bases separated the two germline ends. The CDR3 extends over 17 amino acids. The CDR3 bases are TGTGCCAGCAGCCCCCGAGAGTTGCGGACAAGCACAGATACGCAGTATTTT. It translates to CASSPRELRTSTDTQYF.

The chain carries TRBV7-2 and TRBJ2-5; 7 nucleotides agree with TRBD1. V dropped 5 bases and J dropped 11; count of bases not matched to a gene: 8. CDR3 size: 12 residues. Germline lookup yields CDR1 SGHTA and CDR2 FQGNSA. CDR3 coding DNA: TGTGCCAGCAGCCCACAGGGGTGGGAGCAGTACTTC. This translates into CASSPQGWEQYF.

Here the CDR3 DNA reads TGTGCCAGCAGCCCCGGACAGGGTAACTATGGCTACACCTTC. It specifies CASSPGQGNYGYTF. This chain links TRBV7-3 with TRBJ1-2, with 8 bases fitting TRBD1. Germline V CDR1 and CDR2: SGHTA, FQGTGA. The CDR3 totals 14 residues. The V gene end was trimmed by 5 bases and the J gene end by 1 base; junction bases not matched to a gene: 3.

CDR3 nucleotides: TGTGCCAGCAGTTTATTCGCGGGAGGGCGCACAGATACGCAGTATTTT. Its translation is CASSLFAGGRTDTQYF. The V call is TRBV27, the J call TRBJ2-3, with 9 nucleotides matching TRBD2. The junction had 3 bases not matched to a gene; V was cut back by 1 base and J by 1 base. Germline-derived CDR1 and CDR2 are MNHEY and SMNVEV (reference sequence). The CDR3 consists of 16 residues.

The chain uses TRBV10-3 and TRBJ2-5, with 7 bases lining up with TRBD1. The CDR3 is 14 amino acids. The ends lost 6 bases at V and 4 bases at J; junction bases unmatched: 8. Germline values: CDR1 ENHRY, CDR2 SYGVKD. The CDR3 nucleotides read TGTGCCATCAGCGCCGGGACAGACGGAGAGACCCAGTACTTC. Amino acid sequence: CAISAGTDGETQYF.

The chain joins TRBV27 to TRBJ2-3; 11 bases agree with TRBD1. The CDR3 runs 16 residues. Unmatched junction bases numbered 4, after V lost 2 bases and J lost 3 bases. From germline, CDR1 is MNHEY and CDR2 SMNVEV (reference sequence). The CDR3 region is CASSLVGDRGTDTQYF. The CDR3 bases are TGTGCCAGCAGTTTAGTAGGGGACAGGGGGACAGATACGCAGTATTTT.

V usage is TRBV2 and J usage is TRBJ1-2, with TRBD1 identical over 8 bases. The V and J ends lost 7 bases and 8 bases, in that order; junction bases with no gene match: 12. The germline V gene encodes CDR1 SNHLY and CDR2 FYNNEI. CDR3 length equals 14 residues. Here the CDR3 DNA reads TGTGCCAGCACGCCCCCTATGGACAGGGACGGCTACACCTTC. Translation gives CASTPPMDRDGYTF.

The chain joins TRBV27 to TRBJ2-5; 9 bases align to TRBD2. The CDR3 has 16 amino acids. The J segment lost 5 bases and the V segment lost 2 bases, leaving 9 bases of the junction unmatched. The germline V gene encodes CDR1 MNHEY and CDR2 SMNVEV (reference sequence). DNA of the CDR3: TGTGCCAGCAGTTTAGGATTTGCGGGGGGGCTGGAGACCCAGTACTTC. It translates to CASSLGFAGGLETQYF.

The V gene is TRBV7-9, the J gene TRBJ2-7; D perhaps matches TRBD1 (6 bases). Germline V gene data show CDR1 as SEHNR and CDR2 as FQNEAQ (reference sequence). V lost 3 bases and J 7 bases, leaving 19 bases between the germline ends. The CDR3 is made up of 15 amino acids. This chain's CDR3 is CASSFTGTPTGEQYF. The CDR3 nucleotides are TGTGCCAGCAGCTTTACCGGGACACCTACGGGGGAGCAGTACTTC.

The CDR3 nucleotides are TGTGCCAGCAGCTTGGGGACAGCCCACCGACCCGGGGAGCTGTTTTTT. Its protein is CASSLGTAHRPGELFF. The chain carries TRBV5-6 and TRBJ2-2; a weak D match, TRBD1 (6 bases). The V gene's germline CDR1 is SGHDT and CDR2 YYEEEE. This CDR3 contains 16 residues. Trimming took off 0 bases at V and 6 bases at J, with 15 bases between the two ends.

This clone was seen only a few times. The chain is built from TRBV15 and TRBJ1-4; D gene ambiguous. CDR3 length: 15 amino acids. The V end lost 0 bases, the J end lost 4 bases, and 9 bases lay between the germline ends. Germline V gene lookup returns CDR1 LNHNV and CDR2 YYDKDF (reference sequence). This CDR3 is CATSRDLGDNEKLFF. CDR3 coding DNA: TGTGCCACCAGCAGAGATCTCGGGGATAATGAAAAACTGTTTTTT.

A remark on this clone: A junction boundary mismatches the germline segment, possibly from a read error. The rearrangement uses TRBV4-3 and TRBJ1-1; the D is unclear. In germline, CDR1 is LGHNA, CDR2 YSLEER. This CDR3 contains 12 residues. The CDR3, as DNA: TGCGCCAGCAGCCAACAAATGGTTCAGTTGCTCTTT. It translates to CASSQQMVQLLF.

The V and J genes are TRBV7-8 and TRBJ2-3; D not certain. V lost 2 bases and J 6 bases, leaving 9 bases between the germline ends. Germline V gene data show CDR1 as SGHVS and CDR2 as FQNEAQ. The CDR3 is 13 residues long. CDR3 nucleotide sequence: TGTGCCAGCAGCTTACGTATGGAGGATACGCAGTATTTT. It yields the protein CASSLRMEDTQYF.

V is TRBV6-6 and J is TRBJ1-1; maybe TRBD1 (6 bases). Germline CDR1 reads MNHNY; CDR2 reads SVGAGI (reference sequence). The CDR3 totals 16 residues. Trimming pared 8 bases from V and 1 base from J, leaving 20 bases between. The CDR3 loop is CASHSFRTASNTEAFF. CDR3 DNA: TGTGCCAGCCACAGTTTCCGGACAGCCTCGAACACTGAAGCTTTCTTT.

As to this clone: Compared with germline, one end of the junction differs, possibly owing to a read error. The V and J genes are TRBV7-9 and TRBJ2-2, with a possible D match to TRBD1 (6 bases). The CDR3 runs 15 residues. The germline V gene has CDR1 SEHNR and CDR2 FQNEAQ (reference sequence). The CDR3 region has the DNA TGTGCCAGCAGCTTGATTCGACAGGCCAACCGGGGAGCTGTTTTT. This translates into CASSLIRQANRGAVF.

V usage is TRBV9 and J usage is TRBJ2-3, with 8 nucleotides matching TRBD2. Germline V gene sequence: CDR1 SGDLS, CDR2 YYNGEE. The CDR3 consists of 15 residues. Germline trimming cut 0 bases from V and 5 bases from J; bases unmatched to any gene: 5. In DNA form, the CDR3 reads TGTGCCAGCAGCGTAGTACCGGGGGGGGGAGATACGCAGTATTTT. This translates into CASSVVPGGGDTQYF.

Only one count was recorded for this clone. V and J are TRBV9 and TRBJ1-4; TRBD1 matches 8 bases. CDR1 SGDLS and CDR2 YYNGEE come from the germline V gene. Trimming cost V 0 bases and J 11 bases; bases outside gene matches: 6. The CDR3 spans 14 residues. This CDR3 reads CASSVEGQDWKLFF. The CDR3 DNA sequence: TGTGCCAGCAGCGTAGAGGGACAGGATTGGAAACTGTTTTTT.

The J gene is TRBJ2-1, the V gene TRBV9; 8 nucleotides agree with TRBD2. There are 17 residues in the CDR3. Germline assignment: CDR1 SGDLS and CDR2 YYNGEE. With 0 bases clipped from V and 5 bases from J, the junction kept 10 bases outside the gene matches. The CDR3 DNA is TGTGCCAGCAGCGTAGGGGGAACGCGGGGGGCGAACAATGAGCAGTTCTTC. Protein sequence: CASSVGGTRGANNEQFF.

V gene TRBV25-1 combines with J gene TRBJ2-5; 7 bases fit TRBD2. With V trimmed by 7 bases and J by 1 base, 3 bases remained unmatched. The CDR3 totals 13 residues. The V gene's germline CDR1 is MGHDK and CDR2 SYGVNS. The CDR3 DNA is TGTGCCAGCAAACGCGGGGGCCAAGAGACCCAGTACTTC. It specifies CASKRGGQETQYF. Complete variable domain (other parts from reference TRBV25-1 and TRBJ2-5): EADIYQTPRYLVIGTGKKITLECSQTMGHDKMYWYQQDPGMELHLIHYSYGVNSTEKGDLSSESTVSRIRTEHFPLTLESARPSHTSQYLCASKRGGQETQYFGPGTRLLVL.

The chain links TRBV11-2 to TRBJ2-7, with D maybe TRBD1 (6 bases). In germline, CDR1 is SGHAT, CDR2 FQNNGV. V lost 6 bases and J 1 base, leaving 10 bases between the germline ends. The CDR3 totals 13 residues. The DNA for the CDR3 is TGTGCCAGCAGTGGACAGAATTCCTACGAGCAGTACTTC. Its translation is CASSGQNSYEQYF.

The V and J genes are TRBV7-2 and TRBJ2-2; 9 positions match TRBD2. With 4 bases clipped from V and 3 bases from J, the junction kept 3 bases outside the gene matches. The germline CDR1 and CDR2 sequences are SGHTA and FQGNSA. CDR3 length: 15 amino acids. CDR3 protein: CASSYSGSDTGELFF. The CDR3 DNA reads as TGTGCCAGCAGCTATAGCGGGAGCGACACCGGGGAGCTGTTTTTT.

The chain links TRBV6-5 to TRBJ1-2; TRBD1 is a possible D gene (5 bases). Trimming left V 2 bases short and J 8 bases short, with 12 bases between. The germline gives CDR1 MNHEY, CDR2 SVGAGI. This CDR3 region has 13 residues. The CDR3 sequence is CASSYRGSGGYTF. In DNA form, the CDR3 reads TGTGCCAGCAGTTACAGGGGATCCGGCGGCTACACCTTC.

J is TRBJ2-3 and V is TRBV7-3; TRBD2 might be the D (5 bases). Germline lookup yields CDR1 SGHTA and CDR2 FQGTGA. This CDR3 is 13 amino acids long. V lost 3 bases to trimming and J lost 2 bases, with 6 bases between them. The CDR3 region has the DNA TGTGCCAGCAGCTTCGGGGACACAGATACGCAGTATTTT. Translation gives CASSFGDTDTQYF.